The rows below give T cell receptor beta chains drawn from one sample of a study of T cell responses to AZD1222 COVID-19 vaccine. Data came from immunoSEQ multiplex PCR; TCRdb stores just in-frame clones and leaves some out. The sample lists approximately 150,000 clones; 80% to 95% were seen once. Material: peripheral blood, obtained on day 0 of AZD1222 vaccination. The receptors come from an adult in good health. Each CDR3 is given with its conserved first and last residue. The order of the fields is clone size, D gene, J gene, V gene, CDR3 protein, CDR3 DNA. D genes are given only for firm matches. Expanded clones get a size class; other rows say once, few or many, or leave the size out.

>few|.|TRBJ1-2|TRBV10-2
CASSERQTYTF
TGCGCCAGCAGTGAACGGCAGACTTACACCTTC
>.|.|TRBJ1-1|TRBV5-1
CASSLRTGNTEAFF
TGCGCCAGCAGCCTCCGGACGGGGAACACTGAAGCTTTCTTT
>.|TRBD1|TRBJ1-5|TRBV2
CASSGQGSNQPQHF
TGTGCCAGCAGCGGACAGGGCAGCAATCAGCCCCAGCATTTT
>.|TRBD1|TRBJ1-1|TRBV4-1
CASSPSQGGTEAFF
TGCGCCAGCAGCCCTTCTCAGGGGGGCACTGAAGCTTTCTTT
>.|TRBD2|TRBJ2-3|TRBV7-8
CASSLYGTGGPTDTQYF
TGTGCCAGCAGCTTATATGGTACGGGAGGGCCGACAGATACGCAGTATTTT
>.|TRBD2|TRBJ2-1|TRBV19
CASSPGGVNEQFF
TGTGCCAGTAGTCCCGGGGGGGTTAATGAGCAGTTCTTC
>.|TRBD1|TRBJ1-5|TRBV9
CASSPGTGVDSVQPQHF
TGTGCCAGCAGCCCCGGAACAGGGGTGGACTCAGTTCAGCCCCAGCATTTT
>few|.|TRBJ1-1|TRBV4-2
CASSQNAGRANTEAFF
TGTGCCAGCAGCCAAAATGCGGGGCGGGCGAACACTGAAGCTTTCTTT
>.|TRBD2|TRBJ2-5|TRBV5-8
CASSRGGDRETQYF
TGTGCCAGCAGCCGCGGGGGGGACCGGGAGACCCAGTACTTC
>.|.|TRBJ2-2|TRBV11-2
CASSLFLAGELFF
TGTGCCAGCAGCTTATTTCTGGCCGGGGAGCTGTTTTTT
>.|.|TRBJ1-1|TRBV15
CATSRGGESEAFF
TGTGCCACCAGCAGAGGGGGCGAGTCTGAAGCTTTCTTT
>.|.|TRBJ1-2|TRBV18
CASSRDGNYGYTF
TGTGCCAGCTCGCGGGACGGCAACTATGGCTACACCTTC
>many|TRBD2|TRBJ2-1|TRBV6-5
CASGRESHNEQFF
TGTGCCAGCGGGCGGGAGAGTCACAATGAGCAGTTCTTC
>.|.|TRBJ2-3|TRBV5-4
CASSLWGGADTQYF
TGTGCCAGCAGCTTGTGGGGGGGCGCAGATACGCAGTATTTT
>.|TRBD2|TRBJ2-3|TRBV30
CAWRTVTGTSGGGYRSDTQYF
TGTGCCTGGAGGACAGTAACCGGGACTAGCGGGGGGGGATACAGATCGGATACGCAGTATTTT
>.|TRBD2|TRBJ2-1|TRBV27
CASSPSGVHNEQFF
TGTGCCAGCAGTCCTAGCGGGGTCCACAATGAGCAGTTCTTC
>.|TRBD2|TRBJ2-7|TRBV11-2
CASSLGAGVGYEQYF
TGTGCCAGCAGCTTAGGAGCGGGAGTTGGCTACGAGCAGTACTTC
>.|.|TRBJ1-5|TRBV7-9
CASSQGVSQPQHF
TGTGCCAGCAGCCAAGGGGTAAGCCAGCCCCAGCATTTT
>.|.|TRBJ1-5|TRBV5-6
CASSPFYGNQPQHF
TGTGCCAGCAGCCCTTTTTACGGCAATCAGCCCCAGCATTTT
>.|TRBD1|TRBJ1-1|TRBV7-9
CASSPIQGVNTEAFF
TGTGCCAGCAGCCCAATCCAGGGGGTAAACACTGAAGCTTTCTTT
>.|.|TRBJ1-1|TRBV6-5
CATSGVNTEAFF
TGTGCCACATCCGGAGTGAACACTGAAGCTTTCTTT
>.|.|TRBJ1-1|TRBV9
CASSVGVGAFF
TGTGCCAGCAGCGTAGGGGTCGGAGCTTTCTTT
>.|.|TRBJ1-2|TRBV3-1/TRBV3-2
CASSQDTDTF
TGTGCCAGCAGCCAAGATACGGACACCTTC
>.|.|TRBJ1-1|TRBV7-6
CASSLEVHHQNTEAFF
TGTGCCAGCAGCTTAGAAGTTCACCACCAGAACACTGAAGCTTTCTTT
>.|.|TRBJ1-1|TRBV30
CACRTRMNTEAFF
TGTGCCTGTAGAACAAGGATGAACACTGAAGCTTTCTTT
>.|TRBD1|TRBJ1-1|TRBV5-1
CASSPDREGTEAFF
TGCGCCAGCAGCCCAGACAGGGAAGGCACTGAAGCTTTCTTT
>.|TRBD2|TRBJ2-2|TRBV9
CASSLGTSGSPGELFF
TGTGCCAGCAGCCTAGGGACTAGCGGGAGCCCCGGGGAGCTGTTTTTT
>.|.|TRBJ2-7|TRBV9
CASSAQRHYEQYF
TGTGCCAGCAGCGCCCAGCGACACTACGAGCAGTACTTC
>.|TRBD1|TRBJ2-7|TRBV28
CASSLGQDTYEQYF
TGTGCCAGCAGCCTAGGACAGGACACCTACGAGCAGTACTTC
>.|.|TRBJ2-3|TRBV27
CASSSNPLDTQYF
TGTGCCAGCAGTTCGAATCCTCTGGATACGCAGTATTTT
>few|.|TRBJ2-1|TRBV7-6
CASSPPVAGGYNEQFF
TGTGCCAGCAGCCCCCCGGTAGCAGGCGGTTACAATGAGCAGTTCTTC
>once|.|TRBJ2-2|TRBV19
CASRWRGGTGELFF
TGTGCCAGCAGGTGGAGGGGCGGCACCGGGGAGCTGTTTTTT
>.|.|TRBJ1-2|TRBV6-5
CASSYSGERSRGYTF
TGTGCCAGCAGTTACTCGGGAGAGCGATCGAGAGGCTACACCTTC
>.|.|TRBJ2-5|TRBV5-1
CASSLEGQVGETQYF
TGCGCCAGCAGCTTGGAAGGTCAGGTCGGAGAGACCCAGTACTTC
>.|TRBD2|TRBJ2-2|TRBV5-1
CASSLGTSDTNTGELFF
TGCGCCAGCAGCTTGGGGACTAGCGATACGAACACCGGGGAGCTGTTTTTT
>once|TRBD2|TRBJ2-1|TRBV2
CASRETSGTYNEQFF
TGTGCCAGCAGGGAGACTAGCGGGACCTACAATGAGCAGTTCTTC
>.|TRBD2|TRBJ2-7|TRBV4-2
CASSQGRTSVYEQYF
TGTGCCAGCAGCCAAGGTAGGACTAGCGTCTACGAGCAGTACTTC
>.|.|TRBJ1-1|TRBV6-2/TRBV6-3
CASSYGGRTEAFF
TGTGCCAGCAGTTACGGGGGGAGGACTGAAGCTTTCTTT
>.|.|TRBJ1-6|TRBV28
CATSGYGGRRAPIHF
TGTGCCACTTCGGGGTATGGGGGGCGCAGGGCACCCATCCACTTT
>.|TRBD2|TRBJ2-7|TRBV6-2/TRBV6-3
CASSYLKLDTSGRARRYEQYF
TGTGCCAGCAGTTACTTGAAGTTGGACACTAGCGGGAGAGCGAGGCGATACGAGCAGTACTTC
>once|.|TRBJ2-1|TRBV10-3
CAISESRGNYNEQFF
TGTGCCATCAGTGAGTCCCGCGGGAACTACAATGAGCAGTTCTTC
>.|.|TRBJ2-1|TRBV9
CASSVGWLNNEQFF
TGTGCCAGCAGCGTAGGGTGGCTTAACAATGAGCAGTTCTTC
>.|.|TRBJ2-2|TRBV29-1
CSVGPGGGSTGELFF
TGCAGCGTTGGGCCCGGTGGGGGAAGCACCGGGGAGCTGTTTTTT
>.|TRBD2|TRBJ2-1|TRBV9
CASSVLSGGATNEQFF
TGTGCCAGCAGCGTACTTAGCGGGGGGGCGACCAATGAGCAGTTCTTC
>.|.|TRBJ2-5|TRBV2
CASSEGGGPQETQYF
TGTGCCAGCAGTGAGGGGGGAGGCCCCCAAGAGACCCAGTACTTC
>.|.|TRBJ1-2|TRBV9
CASSVTGPHLGGYTF
TGTGCCAGCAGCGTTACAGGGCCTCACCTTGGCGGCTACACCTTC
>.|.|TRBJ1-4|TRBV28
CASCQGPTNEKLFF
TGTGCCAGCTGCCAGGGGCCAACTAATGAAAAACTGTTTTTT
>.|TRBD2|TRBJ2-7|TRBV28
CASSSPRREAEQYF
TGTGCCAGCAGTTCCCCCCGACGGGAGGCCGAGCAGTACTTC